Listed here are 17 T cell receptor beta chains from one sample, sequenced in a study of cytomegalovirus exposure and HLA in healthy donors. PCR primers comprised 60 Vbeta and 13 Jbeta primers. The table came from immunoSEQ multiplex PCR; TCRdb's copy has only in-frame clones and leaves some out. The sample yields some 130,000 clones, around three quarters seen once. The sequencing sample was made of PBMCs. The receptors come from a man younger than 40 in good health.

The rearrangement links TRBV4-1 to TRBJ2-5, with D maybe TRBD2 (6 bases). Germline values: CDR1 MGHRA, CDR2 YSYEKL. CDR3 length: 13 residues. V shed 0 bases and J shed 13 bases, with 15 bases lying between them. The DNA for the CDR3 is TGCGCCAGCAGCCAAGATGTTGGGCAGGGAGGGTACTTC. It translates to CASSQDVGQGGYF.

CDR3: CASSYTTGGVRGYTF. Here the CDR3 DNA reads TGTGCCAGCAGTTACACCACGGGGGGGGTACGTGGCTACACCTTC. The J gene is TRBJ1-2, the V gene TRBV6-5; tentative D call: TRBD1 (5 bases). The CDR3 sequence is 15 residues long. Trimming pared 2 bases from V and 7 bases from J, leaving 17 bases between. Germline V lookup: CDR1 MNHEY, CDR2 SVGAGI.

CDR3: CASSPRTGGSTNEKLFF. CDR3 nucleotides: TGTGCCAGCTCACCCCGGACAGGGGGATCAACTAATGAAAAACTGTTTTTT. The genes are TRBV18 and TRBJ1-4; 10 nucleotides agree with TRBD1. Per germline, CDR1 KGHSH and CDR2 LQKENI. V shed 3 bases and J 0 bases; nucleotides not matched to a gene: 4. This CDR3 is built from 17 residues.

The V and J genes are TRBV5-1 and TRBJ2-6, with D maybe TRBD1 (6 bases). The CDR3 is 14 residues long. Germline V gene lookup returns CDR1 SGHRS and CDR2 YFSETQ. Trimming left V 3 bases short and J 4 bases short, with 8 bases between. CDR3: CASSSGVGANVLTF. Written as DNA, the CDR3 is TGCGCCAGCAGCTCAGGGGTCGGGGCCAACGTCCTGACTTTC.

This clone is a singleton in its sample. CDR3 in DNA: TGTGCCAGCAGTGATATTAGCGGTAGCACAGATACGCAGTATTTT. Translating it yields CASSDISGSTDTQYF. V is TRBV2 and J is TRBJ2-3, with a possible D match to TRBD2 (6 bases). The CDR3 runs to 15 residues. CDR1 and CDR2 (germline): SNHLY, FYNNEI. The V and J ends lost 3 bases and 0 bases respectively, with 10 bases between them.

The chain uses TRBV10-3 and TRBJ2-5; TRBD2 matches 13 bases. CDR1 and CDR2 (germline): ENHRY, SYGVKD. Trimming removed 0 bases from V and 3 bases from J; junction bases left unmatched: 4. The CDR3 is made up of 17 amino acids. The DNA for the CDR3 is TGTGCCATCAGTGAGTCGGAGGGGACTAGCGGGAAAGAGACCCAGTACTTC. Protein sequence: CAISESEGTSGKETQYF.

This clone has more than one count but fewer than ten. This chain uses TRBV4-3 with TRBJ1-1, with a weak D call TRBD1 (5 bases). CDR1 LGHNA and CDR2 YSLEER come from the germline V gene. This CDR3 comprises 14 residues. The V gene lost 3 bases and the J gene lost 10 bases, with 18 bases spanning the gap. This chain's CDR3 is CASSQGGGIKGAFF. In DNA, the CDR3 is TGCGCCAGCAGCCAGGGCGGGGGGATCAAGGGAGCTTTCTTT.

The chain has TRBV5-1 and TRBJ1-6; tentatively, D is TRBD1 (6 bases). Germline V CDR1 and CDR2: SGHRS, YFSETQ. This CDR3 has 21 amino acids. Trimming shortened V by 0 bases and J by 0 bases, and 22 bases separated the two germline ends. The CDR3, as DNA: TGCGCCAGCAGCTTGGGAGACTCGGGACACTGGACGAGCTCCTATAATTCACCCCTCCACTTT. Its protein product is CASSLGDSGHWTSSYNSPLHF.

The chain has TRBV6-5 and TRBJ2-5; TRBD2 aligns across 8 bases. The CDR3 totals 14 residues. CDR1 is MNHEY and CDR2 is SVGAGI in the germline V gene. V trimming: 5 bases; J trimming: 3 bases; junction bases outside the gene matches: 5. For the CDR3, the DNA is TGTGCCAGCAGTCCCGCGGGAGGCGAAGAGACCCAGTACTTC. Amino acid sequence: CASSPAGGEETQYF.

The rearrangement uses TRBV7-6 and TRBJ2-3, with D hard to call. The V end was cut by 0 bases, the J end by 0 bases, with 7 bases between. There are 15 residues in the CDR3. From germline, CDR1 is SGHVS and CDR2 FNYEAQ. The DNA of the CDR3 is TGTGCCAGCAGCTTAGCGTACGGGAGCACAGATACGCAGTATTTT. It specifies CASSLAYGSTDTQYF.

The CDR3 DNA sequence: TGTGCCAGCAGTGAAAGAGCCTATGGCTACACCTTC. It specifies CASSERAYGYTF. This chain links TRBV25-1 with TRBJ1-2, with D unclear. The CDR3 extends over 12 amino acids. The germline CDR1 and CDR2 sequences are MGHDK and SYGVNS. Trimming took off 2 bases at V and 4 bases at J, with 5 bases between the two ends.

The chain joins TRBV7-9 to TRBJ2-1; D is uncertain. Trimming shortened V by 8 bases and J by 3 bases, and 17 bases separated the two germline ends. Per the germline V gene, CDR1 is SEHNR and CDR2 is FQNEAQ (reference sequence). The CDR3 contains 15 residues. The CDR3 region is CASGKERYIYNEQFF. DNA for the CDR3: TGTGCCAGCGGCAAAGAACGATATATCTACAATGAGCAGTTCTTC.

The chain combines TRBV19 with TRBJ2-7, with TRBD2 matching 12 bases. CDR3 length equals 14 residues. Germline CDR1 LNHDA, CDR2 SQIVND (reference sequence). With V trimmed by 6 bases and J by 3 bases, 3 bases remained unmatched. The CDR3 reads CASRGLAGDYEQYF. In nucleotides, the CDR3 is TGTGCCAGTAGGGGACTAGCGGGCGACTACGAGCAGTACTTC.

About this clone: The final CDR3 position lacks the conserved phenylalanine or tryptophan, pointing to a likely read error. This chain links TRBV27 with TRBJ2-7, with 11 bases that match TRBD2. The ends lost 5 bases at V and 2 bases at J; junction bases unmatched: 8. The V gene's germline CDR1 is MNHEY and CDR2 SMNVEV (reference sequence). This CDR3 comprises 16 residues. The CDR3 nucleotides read TGTGCCAGCAGTCTGCACACTAGCGGGAGCCCCTACGAGCAGTACCTC. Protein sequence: CASSLHTSGSPYEQYL.

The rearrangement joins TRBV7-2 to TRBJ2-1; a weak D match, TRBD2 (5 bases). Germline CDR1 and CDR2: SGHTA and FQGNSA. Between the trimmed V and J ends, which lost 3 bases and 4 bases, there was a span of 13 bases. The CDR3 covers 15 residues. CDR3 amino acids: CASSFASGGYNEQFF. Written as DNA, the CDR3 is TGTGCCAGCAGCTTCGCCAGCGGAGGTTACAATGAGCAGTTCTTC.

CDR3 DNA sequence: TGCAGCGTTGAAGTGGGGGCCTACGAGCAGTACTTC. Amino acids: CSVEVGAYEQYF. V gene TRBV29-1 combines with J gene TRBJ2-5; D possibly matches TRBD1 or TRBD2 (5 bases each). The J call is uncertain, as TRBJ2-7 better fits the DNA end. The CDR3 runs 12 residues. Per germline, CDR1 SQVTM and CDR2 ANQGSEA.

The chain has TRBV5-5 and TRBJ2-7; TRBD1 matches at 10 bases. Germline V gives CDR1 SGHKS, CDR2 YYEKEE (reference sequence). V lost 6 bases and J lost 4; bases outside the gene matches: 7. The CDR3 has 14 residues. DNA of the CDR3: TGTGCCAGCAACACCGGGACAGGGGTTTACGAGCAGTACTTC. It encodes CASNTGTGVYEQYF.